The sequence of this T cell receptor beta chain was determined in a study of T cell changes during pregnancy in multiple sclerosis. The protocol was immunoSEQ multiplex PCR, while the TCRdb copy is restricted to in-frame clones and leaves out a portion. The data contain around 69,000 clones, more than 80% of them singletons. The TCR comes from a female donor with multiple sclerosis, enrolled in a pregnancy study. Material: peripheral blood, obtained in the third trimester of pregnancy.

CDR3 protein: CASSLAGRAYYEQYF. The CDR3 bases are TGTGCCAGCAGCTTGGCGGGCAGGGCGTACTACGAGCAGTACTTC. J is TRBJ2-7 and V is TRBV5-6, with TRBD1 as a possible D gene (5 bases). Germline V gives CDR1 SGHDT, CDR2 YYEEEE. This CDR3 region has 15 residues. V gave up 0 bases and J gave up 3 bases, with 13 bases separating them.